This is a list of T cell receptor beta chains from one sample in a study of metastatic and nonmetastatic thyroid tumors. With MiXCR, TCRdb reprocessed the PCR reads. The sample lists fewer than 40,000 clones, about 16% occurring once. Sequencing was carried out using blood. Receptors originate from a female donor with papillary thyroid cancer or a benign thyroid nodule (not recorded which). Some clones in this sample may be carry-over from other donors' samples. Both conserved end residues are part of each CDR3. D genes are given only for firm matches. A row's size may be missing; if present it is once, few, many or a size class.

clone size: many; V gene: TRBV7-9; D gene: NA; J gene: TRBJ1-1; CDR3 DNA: TGTGCCAGCAGCTTAACGGGGCTGAACACTGAAGCTTTCTTT; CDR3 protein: CASSLTGLNTEAFF
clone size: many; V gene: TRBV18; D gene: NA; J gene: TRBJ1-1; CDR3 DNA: TGTGCCAGCTCACCACAGGGAAGGGTCACTGAAGCTTTCTTT; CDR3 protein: CASSPQGRVTEAFF
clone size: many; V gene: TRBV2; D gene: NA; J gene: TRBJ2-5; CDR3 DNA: TGTGCCAGCAGAGCGGAGAGTTTAACCCAGTACTTC; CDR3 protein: CASRAESLTQYF
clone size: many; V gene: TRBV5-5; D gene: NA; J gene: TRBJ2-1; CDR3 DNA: TGTGCCAGCAGCTTGGAGGGGTCGGATGAGCAGTTCTTC; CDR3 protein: CASSLEGSDEQFF
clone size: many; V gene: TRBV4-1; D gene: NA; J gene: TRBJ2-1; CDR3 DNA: TGCGCCAGCAGCCCGTCCCCGCGGATTTGGAATGAGCAGTTCTTC; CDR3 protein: CASSPSPRIWNEQFF
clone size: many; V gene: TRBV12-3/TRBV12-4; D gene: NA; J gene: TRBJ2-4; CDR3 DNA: TGTGCCAGCAGCCCCCAATATTCTGACATTCAGTACTTC; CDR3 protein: CASSPQYSDIQYF
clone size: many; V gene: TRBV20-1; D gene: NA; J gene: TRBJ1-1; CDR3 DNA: TGCAGTGCTCCTGAAGGCCCCTCGAACACTGAAGCTTTCTTT; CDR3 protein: CSAPEGPSNTEAFF
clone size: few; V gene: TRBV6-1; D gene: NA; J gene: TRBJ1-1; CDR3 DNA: TGTGCCAGCAGCCCTCTGGGGGGGGCTGAAGCTTTCTTT; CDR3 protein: CASSPLGGAEAFF
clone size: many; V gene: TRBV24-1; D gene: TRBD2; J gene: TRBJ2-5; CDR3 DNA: TGTGCCACCAGTGATGTCACGCCGGGACTAGCGGAACAAGAGACCCAGTACTTC; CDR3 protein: CATSDVTPGLAEQETQYF
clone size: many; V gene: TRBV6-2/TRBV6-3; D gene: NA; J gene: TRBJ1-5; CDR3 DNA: TGTGCCAGCAGTTATTCGGCTCACCAGCCCCAGCATTTT; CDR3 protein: CASSYSAHQPQHF
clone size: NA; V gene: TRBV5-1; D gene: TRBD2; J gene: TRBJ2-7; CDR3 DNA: TGCGCCAGCAGCTTGGTTGTCGGGAGGGCCGGTTGCTCCTACGAGCAGTACTTC; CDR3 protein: CASSLVVGRAGCSYEQYF
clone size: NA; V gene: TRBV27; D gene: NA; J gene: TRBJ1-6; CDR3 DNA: TGTGCCAGCAGTTTCGGATGGGGGGCGACATATAATCCACACCTCCACTTT; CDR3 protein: CASSFGWGATYNPHLHF
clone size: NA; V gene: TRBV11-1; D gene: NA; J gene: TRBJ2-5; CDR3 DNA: TGTTCCACCAGCTTCGATGGAGATCAAGAGACCCAGTACTTC; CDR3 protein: CSTSFDGDQETQYF
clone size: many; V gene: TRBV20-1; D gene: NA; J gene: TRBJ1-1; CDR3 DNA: TGCAGTTTAAAGTCAGGGGTAGCCGAGGGGATGAACACTGAAGCTTTCTTT; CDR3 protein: CSLKSGVAEGMNTEAFF
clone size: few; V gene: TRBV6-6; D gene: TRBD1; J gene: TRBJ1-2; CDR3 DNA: TGTGCCAGCAGTTACTTATCCCCCGGGACAGGGGGCGCAGGCTACACCTTC; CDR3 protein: CASSYLSPGTGGAGYTF
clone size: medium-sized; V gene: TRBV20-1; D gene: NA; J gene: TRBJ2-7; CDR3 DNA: TGCAGTCCACAGGGCTCCTACGAGCAGTACTTC; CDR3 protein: CSPQGSYEQYF
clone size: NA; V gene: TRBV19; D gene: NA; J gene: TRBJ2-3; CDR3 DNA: TGTGCCAGTAGTATAGTAGGTAGCAAAGATACGCAGTATTTT; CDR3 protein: CASSIVGSKDTQYF
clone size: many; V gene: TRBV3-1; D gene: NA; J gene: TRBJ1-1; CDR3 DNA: TGTGCCAGCAGCCTGAACACTGAAGCTTTCTTT; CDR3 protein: CASSLNTEAFF
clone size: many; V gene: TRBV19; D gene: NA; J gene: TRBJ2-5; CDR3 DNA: TGTGCCAGTAGTCAGGCGGGACGGGAGACCCAGTACTTC; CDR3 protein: CASSQAGRETQYF
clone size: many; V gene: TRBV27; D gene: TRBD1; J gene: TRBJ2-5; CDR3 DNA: TGTGCCAGCAGTTCCGCGACGGCCAGGGGGGAGACCCAGTACTTC; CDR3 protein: CASSSATARGETQYF
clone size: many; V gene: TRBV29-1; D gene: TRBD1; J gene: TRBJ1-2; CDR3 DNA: TGCAGCGTGGACGACAGGGGTAGCGTGGCCTATGGCTACACCTTC; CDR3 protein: CSVDDRGSVAYGYTF
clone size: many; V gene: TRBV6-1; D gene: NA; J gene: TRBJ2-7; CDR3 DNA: TGTGCCAGCAGTCACAGGCCCGACGAGCAGTACTTC; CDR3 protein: CASSHRPDEQYF
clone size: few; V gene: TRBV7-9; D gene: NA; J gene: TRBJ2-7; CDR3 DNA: TGTGCCAGCAGCTTAGAGAGTACAGGGTGCTACGAGCAGTACTTC; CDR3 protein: CASSLESTGCYEQYF
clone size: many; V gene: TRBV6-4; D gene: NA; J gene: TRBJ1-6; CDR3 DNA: TGTGCCAGCAGTGACCGGGGTGGTTCACCCCTCCACTTT; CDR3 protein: CASSDRGGSPLHF
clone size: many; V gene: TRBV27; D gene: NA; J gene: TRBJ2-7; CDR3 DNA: TGTGCCAGCAGTTTAACGGGGACTGTCGAGCAGTACTTC; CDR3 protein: CASSLTGTVEQYF
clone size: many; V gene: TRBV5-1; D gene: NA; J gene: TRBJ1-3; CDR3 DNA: TGCGCCAGCAGCTTGGGTCCCACAGGGAGCCCTGGAAACACCATATATTTT; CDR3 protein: CASSLGPTGSPGNTIYF
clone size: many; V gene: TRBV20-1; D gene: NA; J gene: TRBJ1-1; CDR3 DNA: TGCAGTGCTCTACGGGACACTGAAGCTTTCTTT; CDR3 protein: CSALRDTEAFF
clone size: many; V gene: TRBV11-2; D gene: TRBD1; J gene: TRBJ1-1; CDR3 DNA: TGTGCCAGCACCACGACAGGGGCAAACACTGAAGCTTTCTTT; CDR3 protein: CASTTTGANTEAFF
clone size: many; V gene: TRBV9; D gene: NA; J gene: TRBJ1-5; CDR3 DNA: TGTGCCAGCAGCGTAGGAGGGGACTCTCAGCCCCAGCATTTT; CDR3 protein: CASSVGGDSQPQHF
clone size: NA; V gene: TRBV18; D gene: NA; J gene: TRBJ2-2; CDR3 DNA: TGTGCCAGCTCACCAGTTCGCGAGGAAAACACCGGGGAGCTGTTTTTT; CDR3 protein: CASSPVREENTGELFF
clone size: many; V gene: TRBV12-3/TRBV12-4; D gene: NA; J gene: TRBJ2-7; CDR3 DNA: TGTGCCAGCGGTACCAGAGTTTACGAGCAGTACTTC; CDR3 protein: CASGTRVYEQYF
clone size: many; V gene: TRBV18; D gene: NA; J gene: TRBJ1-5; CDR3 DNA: TGTGCCAGCTCACTGAGTCAGCGGGATCAGCCCCAGCATTTT; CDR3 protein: CASSLSQRDQPQHF
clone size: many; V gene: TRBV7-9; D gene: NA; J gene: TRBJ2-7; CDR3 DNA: TGTGCCAGCTGTCCCAACAGGAATTCCTACGAGCAGTACTTC; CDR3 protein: CASCPNRNSYEQYF
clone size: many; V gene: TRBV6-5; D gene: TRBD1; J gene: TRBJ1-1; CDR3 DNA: TGTGCCAGCAGTTACGACAGGGCCTCTGAAGCTTTCTTT; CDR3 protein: CASSYDRASEAFF
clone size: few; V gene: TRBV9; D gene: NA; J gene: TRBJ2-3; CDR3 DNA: TGTGCCAGCAGCGGCAATGGGGATACGCAGTATTTT; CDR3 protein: CASSGNGDTQYF
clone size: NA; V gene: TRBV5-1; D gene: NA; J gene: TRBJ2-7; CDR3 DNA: TGCGCCAGCAGCGAAGGAGGGGGCGCGTTATATGGGGAGCAGTACTTC; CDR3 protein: CASSEGGGALYGEQYF
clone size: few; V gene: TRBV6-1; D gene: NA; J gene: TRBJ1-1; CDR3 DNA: TGTGCCAGCAGAGTGTTCTCTGAAACTGAAGCTTTCTTT; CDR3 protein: CASRVFSETEAFF
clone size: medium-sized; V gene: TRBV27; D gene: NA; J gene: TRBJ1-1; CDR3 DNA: TGTGCCAGCAACGAGGAGGGCGGCACCTTGAACACTGAAGCTTTCTTT; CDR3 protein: CASNEEGGTLNTEAFF
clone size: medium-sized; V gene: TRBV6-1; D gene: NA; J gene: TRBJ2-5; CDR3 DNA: TGTGCCAGCAGTGAATTCGCAGGGACTCGGGAGACCCAGTACTTC; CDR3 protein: CASSEFAGTRETQYF
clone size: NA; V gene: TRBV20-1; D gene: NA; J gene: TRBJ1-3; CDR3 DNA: TGCAGTGTTCCAGGGGTCTCTGGAAACACCATATATTTT; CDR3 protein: CSVPGVSGNTIYF
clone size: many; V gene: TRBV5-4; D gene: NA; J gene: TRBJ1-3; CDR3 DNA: TGTGCCAGCAGCCCTTGGGACTCTGGAAACACCATATATTTT; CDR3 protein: CASSPWDSGNTIYF